The clone carrying this T cell receptor (beta chain) was observed once. This sample is part of a study of naive and memory T cell subsets. The beta constant-region primer was an equimolar mix of two oligonucleotides covering TRBC1 and TRBC2. Using its own MiXCR run on the UMI-ligation and nested PCR reads, TCRdb lists one record per CDR3 protein. This repertoire shows 120,000 to 150,000 distinct CDR3 sequences, about a sixth found once; its top ten account for about 0.13%. The CDR3 runs 16 residues. V was trimmed by 1 base and J by 7 bases, leaving 16 bases between them. Germline assignment: CDR1 SGHTA and CDR2 FQGNSA.

This clonotype originated in a human donor in good health. The sample taken for sequencing was naive CD4+ T cells from blood. The chain has TRBV7-2 and TRBJ2-2, with D perhaps matching TRBD2 (7 bases). The CDR3 DNA reads TGTGCCAGCAGCTTAGGGGGGGGGCGCGTGGACGGGGAGCTGTTTTTT. This encodes CASSLGGGRVDGELFF. Based on the CDR3 plus reference TRBV7-2 and TRBJ2-2, the full variable domain is GAGVSQSPSNKVTEKGKDVELRCDPISGHTALYWYRQSLGQGLEFLIYFQGNSAPDKSGLPSDRFSAERTGGSVSTLTIQRTQQEDSAVYLCASSLGGGRVDGELFFGEGSRLTVL.